This record concerns one TCR beta chain sequence. Its antigen remains unknown. A much larger clone differs from this one at a single base, so this may be a read error. The same CDR3 arises from other DNA sequences in this sample as well. The source of the sample is a study of shared clonotypes between healthy human individuals. Overall study context: Donors had three CD4 naive, three CD4 memory, two CD8 naive and one CD8 memory plate apiece.

Study outcomes and limitations: What naive subsets generally showed was a larger estimated richness than memory subsets showed. Shared clonotypes: about 5% naive CD4, around 3.4% naive CD8, less than 2.5% memory CD4, approximately 0.41% memory CD8.

The CDR3 has 12 residues. Germline V gene data show CDR1 as SGHNT and CDR2 as YENEEA. V was clipped by 1 base and J by 1 base, with 0 bases between them. On sorted subsets, replicate PCRs used about 200 ng DNA, or 25,000 to 35,000 T cell genomes. TCRdb's copy holds only in-frame clones and misses some; the assay was immunoSEQ multiplex PCR. Of under 1,100,000 clones in the sample, around 76% were seen once. The rearrangement joins TRBV11-3 to TRBJ2-3; D uncertain. Sequenced material: memory CD4+ T cells sorted from blood. The subset: CD45RA-negative fraction. This TCR was sampled from a man younger than 30 in good health. The DNA of the CDR3 is TGTGCCAGCAGCTTAGGCACAGATACGCAGTATTTT. Encoded protein: CASSLGTDTQYF.